Shown below are 16 T cell receptor beta chains from a single sample sequenced in a study of blood T cell repertoires in COVID-19. Repertoires were generated with immunoSEQ multiplex PCR, while TCRdb's copy carries only in-frame clones and drops some. Altogether approximately 260,000 clones are present, approximately 87% being singletons, with the ten largest covering about 4.9%. The sequenced sample consisted of peripheral blood. The source is a man between 60 and 75 years old who had recovered from COVID-19.

The chain combines TRBV2 with TRBJ1-5; 7 positions match TRBD1. The trim removed 6 bases at V and 0 bases at J, leaving 8 bases unmatched. The CDR3 covers 16 residues. Germline CDR1 reads SNHLY; CDR2 reads FYNNEI. CDR3: CASSRDSFFSNQPQHF. CDR3 DNA: TGTGCCAGCAGCCGGGACAGCTTCTTTAGCAATCAGCCCCAGCATTTT.

The chain combines TRBV4-1 with TRBJ2-5; TRBD2 agrees at 13 bases. The CDR3 consists of 18 residues. The V segment lost 4 bases and the J segment 3 bases; nucleotides outside the gene matches: 11. CDR1 is MGHRA and CDR2 is YSYEKL in the germline V gene. In DNA form, the CDR3 reads TGCGCCAGCAGCCCCGGCCCGGGACTAGCGGGGCTAAAAGAGACCCAGTACTTC. Translation gives CASSPGPGLAGLKETQYF.

The genes are TRBV6-1 and TRBJ1-1, with D perhaps TRBD1 (5 bases). Germline loops: CDR1 MNHNS, CDR2 SASEGT. This CDR3 region has 16 residues. The V gene lost 2 bases and the J gene lost 4 bases, with 17 bases spanning the gap. The DNA for the CDR3 is TGTGCCAGCAGTGAATCCGGACGGGGGTTGCCCACTGAAGCTTTCTTT. Protein product: CASSESGRGLPTEAFF.

This rearrangement joins TRBV5-4 to TRBJ1-1, with D unclear. The germline V and J ends were trimmed by 0 bases and 0 bases, with 9 bases remaining between them. CDR1 and CDR2 (germline): SGHNT, YYREEE (reference sequence). The CDR3 runs 15 residues. The CDR3 sequence: CASSLAVTVNTEAFF. The DNA for the CDR3 is TGTGCCAGCAGCTTGGCGGTCACGGTGAACACTGAAGCTTTCTTT. Drawing the rest from reference TRBV5-4 and TRBJ1-1, the complete variable domain is ETGVTQSPTHLIKTRGQQVTLRCSSQSGHNTVSWYQQALGQGPQFIFQYYREEENGRGNFPPRFSGLQFPNYSSELNVNALELDDSALYLCASSLAVTVNTEAFFGQGTRLTVV.

The V gene is TRBV2, the J gene TRBJ1-6; tentative D call: TRBD1 (5 bases). The CDR3 consists of 16 residues. Per germline, CDR1 SNHLY and CDR2 FYNNEI. V was cut by 4 bases and J by 7 bases, with 17 bases left in between. CDR3 sequence reads: CASSARRVAVNSPLHF. The DNA of the CDR3 is TGTGCCAGCAGTGCGCGCAGGGTGGCCGTGAATTCACCCCTCCACTTT.

This clone appeared once. CDR3 in DNA: TGTGCCAGCAGCTTTTCCGGCGGAGAAACGCTCACAGATACGCAGTATTTT. It codes for CASSFSGGETLTDTQYF. This rearrangement joins TRBV5-5 to TRBJ2-3; D ambiguous. Trimming removed 2 bases from V and 2 bases from J, with 18 bases in between. CDR1 SGHKS and CDR2 YYEKEE come from the germline V gene (reference sequence). The CDR3 sequence is 17 residues long.

The V gene is TRBV12-3 or TRBV12-4, the J gene TRBJ2-3; D is unresolved. Trimming cost V 3 bases and J 2 bases, with 3 bases left between them. This CDR3 is 12 amino acids long. The CDR3 coding sequence is TGTGCCAGCAGTTTTAACACAGATACGCAGTATTTT. Its translation: CASSFNTDTQYF.

In its sample, this clone was seen once. This chain connects TRBV6-1 to TRBJ2-1, with 12 bases lining up with TRBD2. CDR1 is MNHNS and CDR2 is SASEGT in the germline V gene. CDR3 length: 17 amino acids. Losses at the gene ends were 0 bases for V and 4 bases for J; bases not matched to a gene: 4. CDR3 bases: TGTGCCAGCAGTGAAGCCAGACTAGCGGGGGCGTACAATGAGCAGTTCTTC. Translating it yields CASSEARLAGAYNEQFF.

This chain links TRBV7-8 with TRBJ1-5, with 7 bases that match TRBD1. Unmatched junction bases numbered 11, after V lost 6 bases and J lost 0 bases. This CDR3 comprises 17 residues. CDR1 and CDR2 from the germline V gene are SGHVS and FQNEAQ. The CDR3 loop reads CASSLQGILNSNQPQHF. The DNA for the CDR3 is TGTGCCAGCAGTTTACAGGGGATACTAAATAGCAATCAGCCCCAGCATTTT.

The chain joins TRBV30 to TRBJ2-7; possible D gene TRBD2, 6 bases. The CDR3 consists of 11 residues. Germline values: CDR1 GTSNPN, CDR2 SVGIG (reference sequence). The V end was cut by 8 bases, the J end by 6 bases, with 14 bases between. The CDR3 spells CAMQTGVEQYF. The CDR3 region has the DNA TGTGCCATGCAGACGGGGGTCGAGCAGTACTTC.

The rearrangement links TRBV9 to TRBJ2-3, with 13 nucleotides matching TRBD2. CDR3 size: 16 residues. Looked up from germline, CDR1 is SGDLS and CDR2 is YYNGEE. With 3 bases clipped from V and 3 bases from J, the junction kept 4 bases outside the gene matches. CDR3 residues: CASSAGTSGTTDTQYF. For the CDR3, the DNA is TGTGCCAGCAGCGCCGGGACTAGCGGGACAACAGATACGCAGTATTTT.

The CDR3 DNA sequence: TGTGCCAGCAGCTTGGACAGGAATAACTATGGCTACACCTTC. Encoded protein: CASSLDRNNYGYTF. J is TRBJ1-2 and V is TRBV5-8; TRBD1 is a possible D gene (5 bases). Per germline, CDR1 SGHTS and CDR2 YDEGEE. V shed 0 bases and J shed 1 base, with 7 bases lying between them. The CDR3 has 14 amino acids.

The rearrangement uses TRBV7-2 and TRBJ2-5; 8 bases fit TRBD1. Looked up from germline, CDR1 is SGHTA and CDR2 is FQGNSA. The CDR3 runs to 16 residues. The J segment lost 4 bases and the V segment lost 5 bases, leaving 12 bases of the junction unmatched. CDR3 loop: CASSPSQGAQGETQYF. For the CDR3, the DNA is TGTGCCAGCAGCCCATCCCAGGGGGCGCAGGGAGAGACCCAGTACTTC. Variable domain in full (rest from reference TRBV7-2 and TRBJ2-5): GAGVSQSPSNKVTEKGKDVELRCDPISGHTALYWYRQSLGQGLEFLIYFQGNSAPDKSGLPSDRFSAERTGGSVSTLTIQRTQQEDSAVYLCASSPSQGAQGETQYFGPGTRLLVL.

The genes are TRBV9 and TRBJ1-1, with D perhaps matching TRBD1 (5 bases). CDR3 length: 14 residues. The germline V and J ends were trimmed by 0 bases and 5 bases, with 11 bases remaining between them. The V gene's germline CDR1 is SGDLS and CDR2 YYNGEE. For the CDR3, the DNA is TGTGCCAGCAGCGTAGAATTTGGGGGGACTGAAGCTTTCTTT. This gives the protein CASSVEFGGTEAFF.

The chain recombines TRBV7-9 with TRBJ2-5; 11 nucleotides agree with TRBD2. The trim removed 5 bases at V and 3 bases at J, leaving 8 bases unmatched. Germline CDR1 reads SEHNR; CDR2 reads FQNEAQ (reference sequence). This CDR3 is 16 amino acids long. The DNA for the CDR3 is TGTGCCAGCAGCAGTGGGACTAGCGGACCCAAAGAGACCCAGTACTTC. Its protein is CASSSGTSGPKETQYF.

The CDR3 sequence is CASSLRTSGFSTDTQYF. Here the CDR3 DNA reads TGTGCCAGCAGCTTAAGGACTAGCGGGTTTAGCACAGATACGCAGTATTTT. The rearrangement uses TRBV5-4 and TRBJ2-3; 11 bases agree with TRBD2. V trimming: 2 bases; J trimming: 0 bases; junction bases outside the gene matches: 5. Per the germline V gene, CDR1 is SGHNT and CDR2 is YYREEE (reference sequence). This CDR3 region has 17 residues.